The T cell receptor (beta chain) under discussion was sequenced for a study of vaccination effects on CD4 cells after COVID-19. In the study overall: Cultures used roughly 2.2 million PBMC per well, approximately 9.6 IU/ml IL-2 and 10 ug/ml peptides.

Of note for this clone: Its specificity is not known.

Cultured cells yielded isolated CD4+ T cells after about ten days. Nucleocapsid antibody tests were negative, and the vaccine recipients had no prior SARS-CoV-2 infection. Half-medium changes using IL-2 medium occurred on days 3 and 7. The ends were cut back, 4 bases at V and 2 bases at J, with 14 bases in the middle. Per the germline V gene, CDR1 is SGDLS and CDR2 is YYNGEE. This CDR3 has 15 residues. The protocol was immunoSEQ multiplex PCR, while the TCRdb copy is restricted to in-frame clones and leaves out a portion. The table has around 40,000 clones, roughly 65% seen once; the top ten hold over 4%.

V gene TRBV9 combines with J gene TRBJ2-3; a possible D gene is TRBD2 (6 bases). Sequenced here: CD4+ T cells from PBMCs cultured without peptide, sampled before COVID-19 vaccination. The clonotype originates from a human donor who received a COVID-19 vaccine. In DNA form, the CDR3 reads TGTGCCAGCAGCCCTGCACTAGCTTCCACAGATACGCAGTATTTT. Translation: CASSPALASTDTQYF. Full variable domain (rest looked up from reference TRBV9 and TRBJ2-3): DSGVTQTPKHLITATGQRVTLRCSPRSGDLSVYWYQQSLDQGLQFLIQYYNGEERAKGNILERFSAQQFPDLHSELNLSSLELGDSALYFCASSPALASTDTQYFGPGTRLTVL.